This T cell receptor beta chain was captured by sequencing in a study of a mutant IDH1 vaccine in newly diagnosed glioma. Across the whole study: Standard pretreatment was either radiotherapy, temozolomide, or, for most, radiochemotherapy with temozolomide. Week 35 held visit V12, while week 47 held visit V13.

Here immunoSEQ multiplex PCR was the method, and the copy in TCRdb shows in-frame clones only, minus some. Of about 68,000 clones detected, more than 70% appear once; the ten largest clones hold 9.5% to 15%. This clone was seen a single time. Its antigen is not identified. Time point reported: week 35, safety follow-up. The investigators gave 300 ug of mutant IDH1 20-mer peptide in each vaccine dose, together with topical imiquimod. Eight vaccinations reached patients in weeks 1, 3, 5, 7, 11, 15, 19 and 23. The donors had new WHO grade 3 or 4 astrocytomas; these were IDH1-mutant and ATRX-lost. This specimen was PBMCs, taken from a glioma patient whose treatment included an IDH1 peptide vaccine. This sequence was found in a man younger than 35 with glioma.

The DNA for the CDR3 is TGTGCCAGCAGTTACCGACAGGGGTTCGTCGACGAGCAGTACTTC. Its protein product is CASSYRQGFVDEQYF. This sequence joins TRBV6-5 and TRBJ2-7; TRBD1 aligns across 8 bases. In germline, CDR1 is MNHEY, CDR2 SVGAGI. With 2 bases clipped from V and 5 bases from J, the junction kept 8 bases outside the gene matches. The CDR3 sequence is 15 residues long.